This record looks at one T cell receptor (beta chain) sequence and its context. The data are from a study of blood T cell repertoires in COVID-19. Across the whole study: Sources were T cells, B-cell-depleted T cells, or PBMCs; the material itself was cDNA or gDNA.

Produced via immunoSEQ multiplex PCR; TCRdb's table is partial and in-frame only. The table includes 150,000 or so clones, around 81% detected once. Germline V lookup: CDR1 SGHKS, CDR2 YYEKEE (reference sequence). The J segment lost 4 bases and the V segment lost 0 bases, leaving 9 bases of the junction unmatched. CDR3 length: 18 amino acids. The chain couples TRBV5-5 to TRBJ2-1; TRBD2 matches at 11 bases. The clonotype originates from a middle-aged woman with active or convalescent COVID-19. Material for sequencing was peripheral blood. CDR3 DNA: TGTGCCAGCAGCTTGGGGCTAGCGGGGGGCTCAGCATACAATGAGCAGTTCTTC. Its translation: CASSLGLAGGSAYNEQFF.